Described below is a single T cell receptor beta chain sequence and its context. This sample was included in a study of shared clonotypes between healthy human individuals. The method was immunoSEQ multiplex PCR; TCRdb's version includes in-frame clones alone and lacks a portion of them. The profile shows around 1.1 million clones, 78% of them singletons. V was shortened by 2 bases and J by 4 bases, with 11 bases between the two germline ends. The CDR3 spans 14 residues. The germline V gene has CDR1 KGHSH and CDR2 LQKENI. This receptor was obtained from a man aged 18 to 30 in good health. Some clones in this sample may be carry-over from other donors' samples. The source material was memory CD4+ T cells from PBMCs. Subset: CD45RA-negative fraction. J is TRBJ2-5 and V is TRBV18, with D hard to call. CDR3 residues: CASSPEVWLETQYF. CDR3 bases: TGTGCCAGCTCACCAGAGGTTTGGTTAGAGACCCAGTACTTC. The whole variable domain, remainder taken from reference TRBV18 and TRBJ2-5, is NAGVMQNPRHLVRRRGQEARLRCSPMKGHSHVYWYRQLPEEGLKFMVYLQKENIIDESGMPKERFSAEFPKEGPSILRIQQVVRGDSAAYFCASSPEVWLETQYFGPGTRLLVL.